A single sample gave rise to the 7 T cell receptor beta chains below, sequenced in a study of breast tumors, draining lymph nodes, adjacent tissues. Breast cancer patients provided tissue from their axillary draining lymph nodes. MiXCR, applied by TCRdb to the multiplex PCR reads, yields one record per CDR3 protein. This table holds approximately 190,000 distinct CDR3 sequences, about 32% found once. The sample comprised axillary lymph node tissue. The receptors stem from a female donor with breast cancer. Some clones in this sample may be carry-over from other donors' samples.

This clonotype has ten or more counts. The V and J genes are TRBV7-2 and TRBJ2-1; 9 bases map to TRBD2. Germline-derived CDR1 and CDR2 are SGHTA and FQGNSA. V lost 2 bases to trimming and J lost 9 bases; unmatched junction nucleotides: 11. The CDR3 consists of 16 residues. CDR3 sequence reads: CASSLFSSGIGIEQFF. Written as DNA, the CDR3 is TGTGCCAGCAGCTTATTCTCTAGCGGGATCGGGATTGAGCAGTTCTTC.

Details on this clonotype: The conserved phenylalanine or tryptophan normally closing the CDR3 is absent here, so this likely arose from a read error. It is unclear where the CDR3 begins or ends on the DNA, so no DNA is shown, and the CDR3 is as TCRdb lists it. This sequence joins TRBV7-7 and TRBJ2-1; no check of the table's D call, TRBD2, against the DNA was made. Germline loops: CDR1 SSHAT, CDR2 FNYEAQ (reference sequence). The CDR3 is 14 residues long, ends included. This chain's CDR3 is CASSPGLAGNERFL.

Many counts were recorded for this clonotype. The V and J genes are TRBV7-9 and TRBJ2-3; D is possibly TRBD2 (6 bases). Trimming shortened V by 5 bases and J by 2 bases, and 14 bases separated the two germline ends. Germline V gene sequence: CDR1 SEHNR, CDR2 FQNEAQ (reference sequence). This CDR3 is built from 15 residues. CDR3 residues: CASSLRAGITDTQYF. The CDR3 coding sequence is TGTGCCAGCAGCCTAAGAGCGGGTATCACAGATACGCAGTATTTT.

The table lists this clonotype with many counts. The chain combines TRBV6-1 with TRBJ1-4; 9 positions match TRBD1. There are 13 residues in the CDR3. From germline, CDR1 is MNHNS and CDR2 SASEGT. V was clipped by 4 bases and J by 7 bases; unmatched bases: 1. CDR3 loop: CASSADRGEKLFF. In nucleotides, the CDR3 is TGTGCCAGCAGTGCGGACAGGGGTGAAAAACTGTTTTTT.

This chain uses TRBV2 with TRBJ1-1; 8 bases fit TRBD1. Looked up from germline, CDR1 is SNHLY and CDR2 is FYNNEI. V was pared by 7 bases and J by 3 bases, with 7 bases of the junction left unmatched. The CDR3 is 14 amino acids. The CDR3 sequence is CASTQGASYTEAFF. CDR3 nucleotides: TGTGCCAGCACCCAGGGGGCGAGTTACACTGAAGCTTTCTTT.

In its sample, this clonotype was seen a few times. A much larger clone differs from this one at a single base, so this may be a read error. The V gene is TRBV11-2, the J gene TRBJ2-7; weak D call: TRBD2 (5 bases). The CDR3 sequence is 15 residues long. V was trimmed by 0 bases and J by 2 bases, leaving 11 bases between them. CDR1 and CDR2 from the germline V gene are SGHAT and FQNNGV. CDR3 sequence reads: CASSLDGELTYEQYF. The CDR3 region has the DNA TGTGCCAGCAGCTTAGACGGGGAGCTAACCTACGAGCAGTACTTC.

This sequence joins TRBV14 and TRBJ1-1; maybe TRBD1 (6 bases). Trimming shortened V by 4 bases and J by 5 bases, and 14 bases separated the two germline ends. The CDR3 is made up of 14 amino acids. Germline V CDR1 and CDR2: SGHDN, FVKESK. The chain's CDR3 is CASSRNLQGTEAFF. The CDR3 nucleotides are TGTGCCAGCAGCCGCAACCTGCAGGGGACTGAAGCTTTCTTT.